These 22 T cell receptor beta chains were sequenced from one sample in a study of T cell repertoires in cytomegalovirus infection (dated by TCRdb to between 2018 and 2020). This specimen's treatment or condition label, per the study, means: in vitro stimulation with specific CMV peptide epitopes to enrich CMV-specific T cells. Sequencing was performed on an Illumina HiSeq 1500. The raw public reads went through TCRdb reprocessing: fastp at Q25, MiXCR clone calling, in-frame beta chains kept. Each CDR3 protein gets just one entry, which takes the most common genes and DNA from the rows behind it. The sample data list over 55,000 distinct CDR3 sequences, and 20% of these were observed just once. The ten top clones hold roughly two thirds of the sample. These TCRs' antigens remain unknown. The specimen comprised CD8+ T cells from cultured PBMCs, sampled from culture after CMV antigen stimulation. These receptors were taken from a human donor in good health (CMV status not recorded). Some clones in this sample may be carry-over from other donors' samples.

The chain carries TRBV9 and TRBJ2-7; 7 positions agree with TRBD1. CDR1 is SGDLS and CDR2 is YYNGEE in the germline V gene. This CDR3 is built from 14 residues. V trimming: 4 bases; J trimming: 5 bases; junction bases outside the gene matches: 9. The CDR3 nucleotides are TGTGCCAGCAGCTTACAGGGGTCTCGGGACGAGCAGTACTTC. Translated: CASSLQGSRDEQYF.

CDR3: CASSFPGAGEKLFF. The DNA of the CDR3 is TGTGCCAGCAGCTTCCCAGGGGCGGGTGAAAAACTGTTTTTT. The rearrangement links TRBV7-9 to TRBJ1-4; the D gene is possibly TRBD1 (6 bases). V was shortened by 3 bases and J by 7 bases, with 12 bases between the two germline ends. The CDR3 spans 14 residues. Germline-derived CDR1 and CDR2 are SEHNR and FQNEAQ (reference sequence). Variable domain in full (rest from reference TRBV7-9 and TRBJ1-4): DTGVSQNPRHKITKRGQNVTFRCDPISEHNRLYWYRQTLGQGPEFLTYFQNEAQLEKSRLLSDRFSAERPKGSFSTLEIQRTEQGDSAMYLCASSFPGAGEKLFFGSGTQLSVL.

This clonotype was counted only a few times. V is TRBV6-1 and J is TRBJ2-7; no clear D. Germline V lookup: CDR1 MNHNS, CDR2 SASEGT. The CDR3 is 15 amino acids. V was shortened by 4 bases and J by 2 bases, with 15 bases between the two germline ends. In DNA form, the CDR3 reads TGTGCCAGCAGTGGACGCGCAGGTGGGGCCTACGAGCAGTACTTC. Amino acid sequence: CASSGRAGGAYEQYF.

A few counts support this clonotype. The CDR3 DNA reads as TGCGCCAGCAGCCAAGCACTCGAGCAGTACTTC. Its translation is CASSQALEQYF. The rearrangement links TRBV4-1 to TRBJ2-7; D is uncertain. V was clipped by 1 base and J by 6 bases, with 4 bases between them. The CDR3 runs to 11 residues. From germline, CDR1 is MGHRA and CDR2 YSYEKL.

A few counts support this clonotype. The junction departs from germline at one end; a sequencing error may be responsible. The chain is built from TRBV12-3 or TRBV12-4 and TRBJ1-5; a weak D match, TRBD1 (5 bases). The CDR3 is 13 amino acids. The DNA of the CDR3 is TGTGCCAGCAGTTTAGAGCGAGGGGAGGAGTGGAATTTT. Encoded protein: CASSLERGEEWNF.

This rearrangement joins TRBV4-1 to TRBJ2-7; tentative D call: TRBD2 (5 bases). Germline V lookup: CDR1 MGHRA, CDR2 YSYEKL. CDR3 size: 14 residues. V was clipped by 1 base and J by 2 bases, with 9 bases between them. The CDR3 loop reads CASSQVIGTYEQYF. The CDR3 nucleotides read TGCGCCAGCAGCCAAGTGATCGGGACCTACGAGCAGTACTTC.

The chain joins TRBV7-9 to TRBJ2-5; D ambiguous. Trimming removed 1 base from V and 2 bases from J, with 8 bases in between. The CDR3 has 14 amino acids. Germline CDR1 reads SEHNR; CDR2 reads FQNEAQ (reference sequence). CDR3 loop: CASSLDILQETQYF. The CDR3 coding sequence is TGTGCCAGCAGCTTAGACATACTGCAAGAGACCCAGTACTTC.

This clonotype was counted only a few times. In DNA, the CDR3 is TGTGCCAGCAGTTTAGATTTGGGATGGACAGGGGGATCTAACTATGGCTACACCTTC. This encodes CASSLDLGWTGGSNYGYTF. The chain uses TRBV12-3 or TRBV12-4 and TRBJ1-2, with 10 bases identical to TRBD1. CDR3 size: 19 residues. V gave up 1 base and J gave up 0 bases; unmatched junction bases: 11.

V gene TRBV19 combines with J gene TRBJ2-5; TRBD2 matches at 10 bases. The CDR3 extends over 18 amino acids. Trimming at V came to 1 base and at J to 3 bases, leaving 11 bases not matched to a gene. Germline CDR1 reads LNHDA; CDR2 reads SQIVND (reference sequence). The CDR3 loop is CASSIGGSGGALEETQYF. Here the CDR3 DNA reads TGTGCCAGTAGTATAGGGGGAAGCGGGGGGGCTCTGGAAGAGACCCAGTACTTC.

This clonotype has a handful of counts. The J gene is TRBJ2-7, the V gene TRBV5-6; tentatively, D is TRBD1 (5 bases). The germline gives CDR1 SGHDT, CDR2 YYEEEE. The CDR3 sequence is 14 residues long. V lost 0 bases to trimming and J lost 5 bases, with 12 bases between them. CDR3 sequence: CASSLALTVNEQYF. The CDR3 DNA follows: TGTGCCAGCAGCTTGGCCTTGACAGTAAACGAGCAGTACTTC. The whole variable domain, remainder taken from reference TRBV5-6 and TRBJ2-7, is DAGVTQSPTHLIKTRGQQVTLRCSPKSGHDTVSWYQQALGQGPQFIFQYYEEEERQRGNFPDRFSGHQFPNYSSELNVNALLLGDSALYLCASSLALTVNEQYFGPGTRLTVT.

This chain links TRBV5-1 with TRBJ1-6; unclear D gene. Germline assignment: CDR1 SGHRS and CDR2 YFSETQ. With 4 bases removed from V and 5 bases from J, the gap between germline ends came to 13 bases. The CDR3 contains 15 residues. The CDR3 loop is CASSGWGEDNSPLHF. DNA of the CDR3: TGCGCCAGCAGCGGATGGGGTGAGGATAATTCACCCCTCCACTTT.

This rearrangement joins TRBV2 to TRBJ1-1; D call uncertain. This CDR3 is built from 11 residues. Germline V CDR1 and CDR2: SNHLY, FYNNEI. V was clipped by 6 bases and J by 2 bases, with 4 bases between them. CDR3 amino acids: CASRVNTEAFF. The CDR3 DNA reads as TGTGCCAGCAGGGTCAACACTGAAGCTTTCTTT.

The genes are TRBV7-9 and TRBJ1-1; perhaps TRBD1 as D (5 bases). The CDR3 covers 15 residues. V was trimmed by 4 bases and J by 4 bases, leaving 16 bases between them. In germline, CDR1 is SEHNR, CDR2 FQNEAQ (reference sequence). The CDR3 sequence: CASSSEEGRTTEAFF. The DNA of the CDR3 is TGTGCCAGCAGCTCGGAGGAGGGACGTACCACTGAAGCTTTCTTT.

This clonotype was detected only a few times. V gene TRBV12-3 or TRBV12-4 combines with J gene TRBJ1-5; no clear D. V was cut by 7 bases and J by 0 bases, with 16 bases left in between. This CDR3 contains 16 residues. DNA for the CDR3: TGTGCCAGCACGCGTGGCCAGCCTTATAGCAATCAGCCCCAGCATTTT. Its translation is CASTRGQPYSNQPQHF.

This chain connects TRBV7-2 to TRBJ2-7, with D possibly called TRBD1 or TRBD2 (6 bases each). The CDR3 has 15 amino acids. The germline V gene encodes CDR1 SGHTA and CDR2 FQGNSA. With 0 bases removed from V and 4 bases from J, the gap between germline ends came to 13 bases. The chain's CDR3 is CASSLAAGEAYEQYF. CDR3 sequence (DNA): TGTGCCAGCAGCTTAGCTGCAGGGGAGGCTTACGAGCAGTACTTC.

A few counts support this clonotype. V usage is TRBV24-1 and J usage is TRBJ2-2, with D uncertain. The CDR3 runs to 13 residues. V lost 3 bases to trimming and J lost 2 bases, with 3 bases between them. The germline V gene has CDR1 KGHDR and CDR2 SFDVKD. CDR3 amino acids: CATSDQNTGELFF. CDR3 in DNA: TGTGCCACCAGTGATCAAAACACCGGGGAGCTGTTTTTT.

This clonotype was detected a few times. The CDR3 spells CASSSSRGPDRPDTQYF. The CDR3 region has the DNA TGTGCCAGCAGCTCTTCCCGCGGCCCGGATCGTCCAGATACGCAGTATTTT. This chain uses TRBV7-9 with TRBJ2-3; D unresolved. The CDR3 has 17 amino acids. CDR1 is SEHNR, CDR2 FQNEAQ, per germline (reference sequence). V lost 4 bases to trimming and J lost 4 bases, with 21 bases between them.

The chain employs TRBV3-1 and TRBJ1-1, with TRBD1 identical over 7 bases. From germline, CDR1 is LGHDT and CDR2 YNNKEL (reference sequence). V was clipped by 6 bases and J by 1 base; unmatched bases: 5. The CDR3 extends over 14 amino acids. The DNA for the CDR3 is TGTGCCAGCAGACATTCAGGGGGGAACACTGAAGCTTTCTTT. Translation: CASRHSGGNTEAFF.

The CDR3 coding sequence is TGCAGTGCTATCGCCATCTTAGACTTTTCAACTAATGAAAAACTGTTTTTT. Translated, it gives CSAIAILDFSTNEKLFF. V usage is TRBV20-1 and J usage is TRBJ1-4, with D unclear. Germline V gene data show CDR1 as DFQATT and CDR2 as SNEGSKA (reference sequence). This CDR3 region has 17 residues. The V gene lost 4 bases and the J gene lost 0 bases, with 18 bases spanning the gap.

The chain carries TRBV12-3 or TRBV12-4 and TRBJ2-7; D gene uncertain. CDR3 size: 13 residues. The V gene lost 3 bases and the J gene lost 1 base, with 7 bases spanning the gap. The CDR3 protein is CASSLSSSYEQYF. The CDR3, as DNA: TGTGCCAGCAGTTTGTCCAGTTCCTACGAGCAGTACTTC.

In this sample, this clonotype turned up a few times. The J gene is TRBJ1-2, the V gene TRBV7-2; TRBD1 is a possible D gene (5 bases). Deletions cut 4 bases from V and 8 bases from J, with 20 bases between. This CDR3 region has 15 residues. Per the germline V gene, CDR1 is SGHTA and CDR2 is FQGNSA. The CDR3: CASSSSHGGMGGYTF. CDR3 nucleotide sequence: TGTGCCAGCAGCTCCAGTCACGGGGGGATGGGCGGCTACACCTTC.

As to this clonotype: Here the CDR3 omits its conserved ending phenylalanine or tryptophan, so a read error is the likely source. This rearrangement joins TRBV11-2 to TRBJ1-4, with D perhaps matching TRBD1 (6 bases). Germline V gene lookup returns CDR1 SGHAT and CDR2 FQNNGV. V was clipped by 5 bases and J by 0 bases, with 16 bases between them. The CDR3 contains 17 residues. The DNA for the CDR3 is TGTGCCAGCAGCACAACAGGGCTATTTGCAACTAATGAAAAACTGTTTTCT. It is translated as CASSTTGLFATNEKLFS.